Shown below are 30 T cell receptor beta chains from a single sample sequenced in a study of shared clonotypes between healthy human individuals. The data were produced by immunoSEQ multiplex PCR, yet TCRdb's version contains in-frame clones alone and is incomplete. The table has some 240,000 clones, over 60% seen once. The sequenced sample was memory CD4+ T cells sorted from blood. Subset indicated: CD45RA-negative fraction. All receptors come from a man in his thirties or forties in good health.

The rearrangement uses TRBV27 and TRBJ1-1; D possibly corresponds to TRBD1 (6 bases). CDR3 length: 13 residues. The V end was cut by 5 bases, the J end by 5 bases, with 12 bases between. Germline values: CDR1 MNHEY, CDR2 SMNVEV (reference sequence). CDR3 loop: CASSLQGGTEAFF. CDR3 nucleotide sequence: TGTGCCAGCAGTCTACAGGGCGGGACTGAAGCTTTCTTT.

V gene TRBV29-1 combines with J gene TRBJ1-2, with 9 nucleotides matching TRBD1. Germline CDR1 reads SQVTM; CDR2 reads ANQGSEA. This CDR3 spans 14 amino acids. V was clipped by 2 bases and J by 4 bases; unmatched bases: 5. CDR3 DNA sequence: TGCAGCGTTGAACCGGACAGGGGATTCTATGGCTACACCTTC. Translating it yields CSVEPDRGFYGYTF.

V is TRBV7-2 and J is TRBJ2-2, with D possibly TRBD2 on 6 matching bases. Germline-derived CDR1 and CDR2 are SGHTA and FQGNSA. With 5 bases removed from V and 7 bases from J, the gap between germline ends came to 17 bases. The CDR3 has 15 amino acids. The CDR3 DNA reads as TGTGCCAGCAGCCCGACTAGAGGTGGCGTCGGGGAGCTGTTTTTT. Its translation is CASSPTRGGVGELFF.

CDR3 sequence (DNA): TGTGCCAGCACCCGCAGGGGGGGGAACACTGAAGCTTTCTTT. This sequence encodes CASTRRGGNTEAFF. The V gene is TRBV7-9, the J gene TRBJ1-1, with 7 positions matching TRBD1. The germline gives CDR1 SEHNR, CDR2 FQNEAQ (reference sequence). The ends lost 7 bases at V and 1 base at J; junction bases unmatched: 6. The CDR3 has 14 amino acids.

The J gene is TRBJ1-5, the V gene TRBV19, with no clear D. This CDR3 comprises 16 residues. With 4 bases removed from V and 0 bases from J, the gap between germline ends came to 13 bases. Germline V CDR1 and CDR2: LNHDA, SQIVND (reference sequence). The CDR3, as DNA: TGTGCCAGTAGTAAGAAGGACGGGTATAGCAATCAGCCCCAGCATTTT. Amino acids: CASSKKDGYSNQPQHF.

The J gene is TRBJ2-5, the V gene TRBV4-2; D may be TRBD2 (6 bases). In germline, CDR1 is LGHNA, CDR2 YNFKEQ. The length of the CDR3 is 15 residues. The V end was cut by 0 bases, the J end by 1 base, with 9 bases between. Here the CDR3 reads CASSQDAGPQETQYF. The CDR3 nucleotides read TGTGCCAGCAGCCAAGATGCGGGGCCCCAAGAGACCCAGTACTTC.

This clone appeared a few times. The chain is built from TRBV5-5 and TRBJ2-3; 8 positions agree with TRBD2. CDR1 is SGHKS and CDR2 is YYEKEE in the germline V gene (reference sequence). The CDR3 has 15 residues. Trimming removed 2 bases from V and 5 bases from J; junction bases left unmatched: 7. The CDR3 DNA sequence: TGTGCCAGCAGCTTCAGCACGGGAGGGGTAGATACGCAGTATTTT. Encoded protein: CASSFSTGGVDTQYF.

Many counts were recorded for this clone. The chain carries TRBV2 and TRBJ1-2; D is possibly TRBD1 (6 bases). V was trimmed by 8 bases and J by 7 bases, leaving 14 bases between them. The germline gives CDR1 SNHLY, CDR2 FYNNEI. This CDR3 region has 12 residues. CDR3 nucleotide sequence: TGTGCCAGCGAGGGGGGGCGCCTTGGCTACACCTTC. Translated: CASEGGRLGYTF.

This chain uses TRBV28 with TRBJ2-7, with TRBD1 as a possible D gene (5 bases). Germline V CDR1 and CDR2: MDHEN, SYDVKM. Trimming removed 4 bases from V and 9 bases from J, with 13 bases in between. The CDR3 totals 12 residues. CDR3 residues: CASSSPWGGQYF. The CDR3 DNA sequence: TGTGCCAGCAGTTCCCCCTGGGGCGGGCAGTACTTC.

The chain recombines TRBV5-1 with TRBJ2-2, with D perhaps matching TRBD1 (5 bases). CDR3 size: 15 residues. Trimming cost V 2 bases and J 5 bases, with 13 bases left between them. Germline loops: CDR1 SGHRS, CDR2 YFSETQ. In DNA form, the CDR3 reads TGCGCCAGCAGCTTAGGGGTATCCGGGACCGGGGAGCTGTTTTTT. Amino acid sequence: CASSLGVSGTGELFF.

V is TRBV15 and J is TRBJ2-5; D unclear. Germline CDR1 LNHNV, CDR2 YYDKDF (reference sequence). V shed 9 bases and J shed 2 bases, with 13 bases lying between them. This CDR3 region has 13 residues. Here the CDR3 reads CATGPRSQETQYF. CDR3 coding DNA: TGTGCCACGGGCCCGAGATCGCAAGAGACCCAGTACTTC.

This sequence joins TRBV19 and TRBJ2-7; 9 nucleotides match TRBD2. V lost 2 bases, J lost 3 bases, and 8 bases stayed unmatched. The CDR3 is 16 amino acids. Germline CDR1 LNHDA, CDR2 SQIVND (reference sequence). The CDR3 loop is CASSIYSAGGNYEQYF. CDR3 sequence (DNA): TGTGCCAGTAGTATATATTCGGCGGGAGGGAACTACGAGCAGTACTTC. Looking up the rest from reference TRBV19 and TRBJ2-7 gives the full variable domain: DGGITQSPKYLFRKEGQNVTLSCEQNLNHDAMYWYRQDPGQGLRLIYYSQIVNDFQKGDIAEGYSVSREKKESFPLTVTSAQKNPTAFYLCASSIYSAGGNYEQYFGPGTRLTVT.

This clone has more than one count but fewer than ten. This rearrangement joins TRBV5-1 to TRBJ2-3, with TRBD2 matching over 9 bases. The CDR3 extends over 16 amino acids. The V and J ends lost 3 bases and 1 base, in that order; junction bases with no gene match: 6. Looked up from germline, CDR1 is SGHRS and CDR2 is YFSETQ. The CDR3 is CASSSKREARTDTQYF. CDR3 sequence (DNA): TGCGCCAGCAGCTCTAAGCGGGAGGCCCGCACAGATACGCAGTATTTT. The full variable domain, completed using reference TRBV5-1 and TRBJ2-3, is KAGVTQTPRYLIKTRGQQVTLSCSPISGHRSVSWYQQTPGQGLQFLFEYFSETQRNKGNFPGRFSGRQFSNSRSEMNVSTLELGDSALYLCASSSKREARTDTQYFGPGTRLTVL.

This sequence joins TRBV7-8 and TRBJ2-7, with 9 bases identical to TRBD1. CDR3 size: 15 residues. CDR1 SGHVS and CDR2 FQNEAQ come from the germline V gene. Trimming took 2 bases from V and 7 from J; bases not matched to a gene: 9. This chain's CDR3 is CASSLRGTGISEQYF. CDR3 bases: TGTGCCAGCAGCTTACGTGGGACAGGGATCTCGGAGCAGTACTTC.

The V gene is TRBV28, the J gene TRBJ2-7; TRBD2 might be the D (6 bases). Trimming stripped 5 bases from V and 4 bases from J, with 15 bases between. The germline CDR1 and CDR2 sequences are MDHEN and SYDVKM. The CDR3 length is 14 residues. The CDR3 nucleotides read TGTGCCAGCAGTACCGGAGGGGCATATTACGAGCAGTACTTC. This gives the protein CASSTGGAYYEQYF.

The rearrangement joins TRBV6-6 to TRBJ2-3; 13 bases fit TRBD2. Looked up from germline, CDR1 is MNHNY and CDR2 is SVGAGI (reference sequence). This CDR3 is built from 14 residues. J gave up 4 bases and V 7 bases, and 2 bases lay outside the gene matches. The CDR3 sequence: CASITSGGADTQYF. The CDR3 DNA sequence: TGTGCCAGCATTACTAGCGGGGGGGCAGATACGCAGTATTTT.

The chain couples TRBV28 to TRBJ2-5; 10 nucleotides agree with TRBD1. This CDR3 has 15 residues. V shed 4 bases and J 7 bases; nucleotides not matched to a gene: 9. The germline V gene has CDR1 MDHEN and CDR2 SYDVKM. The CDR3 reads CASSYRGQGLGTQYF. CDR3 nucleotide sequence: TGTGCCAGCAGTTACAGGGGACAGGGGTTGGGGACCCAGTACTTC.

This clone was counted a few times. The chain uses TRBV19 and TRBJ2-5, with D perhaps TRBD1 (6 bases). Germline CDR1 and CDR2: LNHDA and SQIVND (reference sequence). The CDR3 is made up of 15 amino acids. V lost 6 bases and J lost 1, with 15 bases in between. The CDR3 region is CASRSTGIGQETQYF. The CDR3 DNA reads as TGTGCCAGTAGGTCGACAGGCATCGGCCAAGAGACCCAGTACTTC.

The CDR3 sequence is CASSSTGKNTGELFF. The CDR3 DNA reads as TGTGCCAGCAGTTCTACAGGGAAGAACACCGGGGAGCTGTTTTTT. This chain links TRBV9 with TRBJ2-2, with D tentatively TRBD1 (6 bases). From germline, CDR1 is SGDLS and CDR2 YYNGEE. CDR3 length: 15 residues. V was cut by 5 bases and J by 1 base, with 12 bases left in between.

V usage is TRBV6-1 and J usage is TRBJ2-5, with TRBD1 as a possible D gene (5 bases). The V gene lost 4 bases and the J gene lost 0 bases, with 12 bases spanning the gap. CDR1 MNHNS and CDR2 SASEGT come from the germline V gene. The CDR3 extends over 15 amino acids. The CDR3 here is CASSVQAGYQETQYF. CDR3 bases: TGTGCCAGCAGTGTACAGGCAGGGTACCAAGAGACCCAGTACTTC.

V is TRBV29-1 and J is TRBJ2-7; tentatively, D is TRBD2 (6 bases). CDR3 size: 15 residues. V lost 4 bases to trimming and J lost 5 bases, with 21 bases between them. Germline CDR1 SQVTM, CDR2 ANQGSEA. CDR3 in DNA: TGCAGCGTTGGCCGTCGGCGGGGAAAAGGGCACGAGCAGTACTTC. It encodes CSVGRRRGKGHEQYF.

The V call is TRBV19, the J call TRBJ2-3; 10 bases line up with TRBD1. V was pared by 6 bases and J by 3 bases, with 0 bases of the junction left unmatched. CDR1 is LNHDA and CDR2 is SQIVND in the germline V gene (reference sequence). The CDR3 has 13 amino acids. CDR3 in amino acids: CASRDRGTDTQYF. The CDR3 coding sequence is TGTGCCAGTAGGGACAGGGGGACAGATACGCAGTATTTT.

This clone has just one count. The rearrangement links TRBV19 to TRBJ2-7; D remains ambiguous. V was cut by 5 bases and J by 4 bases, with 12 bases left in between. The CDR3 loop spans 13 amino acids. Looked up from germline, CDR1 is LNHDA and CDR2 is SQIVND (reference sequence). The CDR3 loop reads CASSLAGEYEQYF. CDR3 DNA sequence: TGTGCCAGTAGTCTCGCAGGAGAATACGAGCAGTACTTC.

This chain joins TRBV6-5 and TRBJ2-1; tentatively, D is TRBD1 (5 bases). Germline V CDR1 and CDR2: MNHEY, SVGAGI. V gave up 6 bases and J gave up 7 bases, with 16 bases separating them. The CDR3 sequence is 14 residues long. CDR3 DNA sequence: TGTGCCAGCAGGGGCAGCAGGGATGGGAATGAGCAGTTCTTC. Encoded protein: CASRGSRDGNEQFF.

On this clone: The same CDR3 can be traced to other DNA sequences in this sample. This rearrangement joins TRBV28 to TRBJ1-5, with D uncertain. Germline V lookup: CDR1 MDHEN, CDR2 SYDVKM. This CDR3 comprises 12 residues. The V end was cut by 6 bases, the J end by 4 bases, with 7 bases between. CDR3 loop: CASSYGNQPQHF. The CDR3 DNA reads TGTGCCAGCAGCTACGGGAATCAGCCCCAGCATTTT.

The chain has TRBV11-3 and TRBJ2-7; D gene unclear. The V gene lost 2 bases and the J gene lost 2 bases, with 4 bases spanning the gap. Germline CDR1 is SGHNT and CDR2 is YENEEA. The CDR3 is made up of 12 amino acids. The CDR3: CASSLPPYEQYF. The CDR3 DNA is TGTGCCAGCAGCTTACCCCCCTACGAGCAGTACTTC.

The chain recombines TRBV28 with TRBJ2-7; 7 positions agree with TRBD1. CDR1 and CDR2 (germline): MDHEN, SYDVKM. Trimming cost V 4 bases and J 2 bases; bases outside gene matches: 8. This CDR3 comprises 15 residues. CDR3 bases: TGTGCCAGCAGTTACGGTAGGGACAGCACCTACGAGCAGTACTTC. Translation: CASSYGRDSTYEQYF. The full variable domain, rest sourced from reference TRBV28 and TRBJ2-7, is DVKVTQSSRYLVKRTGEKVFLECVQDMDHENMFWYRQDPGLGLRLIYFSYDVKMKEKGDIPEGYSVSREKKERFSLILESASTNQTSMYLCASSYGRDSTYEQYFGPGTRLTVT.

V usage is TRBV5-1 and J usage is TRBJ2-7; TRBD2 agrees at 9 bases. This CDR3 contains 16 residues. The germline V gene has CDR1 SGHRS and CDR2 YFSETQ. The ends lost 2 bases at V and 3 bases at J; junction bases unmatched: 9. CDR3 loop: CASSFGSGSAGYEQYF. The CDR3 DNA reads TGCGCCAGCAGCTTCGGTAGCGGGAGTGCGGGCTACGAGCAGTACTTC. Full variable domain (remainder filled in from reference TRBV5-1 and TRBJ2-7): KAGVTQTPRYLIKTRGQQVTLSCSPISGHRSVSWYQQTPGQGLQFLFEYFSETQRNKGNFPGRFSGRQFSNSRSEMNVSTLELGDSALYLCASSFGSGSAGYEQYFGPGTRLTVT.

CDR3 sequence: CASSVSPSGQGAEQYF. For the CDR3, the DNA is TGTGCCAGCAGCGTATCCCCGTCGGGACAGGGTGCCGAGCAGTACTTC. The V call is TRBV9, the J call TRBJ2-7, with 9 bases aligning to TRBD1. Germline V CDR1 and CDR2: SGDLS, YYNGEE. The CDR3 spans 16 residues. Trimming cost V 1 base and J 6 bases; bases outside gene matches: 11.

CDR3 sequence: CASTPGTGYSNQPQHF. The CDR3 coding sequence is TGTGCCAGCACTCCCGGGACAGGCTATAGCAATCAGCCCCAGCATTTT. V usage is TRBV6-6 and J usage is TRBJ1-5, with 8 bases that match TRBD1. V shed 7 bases, J shed 0 bases, and the junction held 8 bases outside the gene matches. Germline CDR1 is MNHNY and CDR2 is SVGAGI (reference sequence). The CDR3 runs to 16 residues.